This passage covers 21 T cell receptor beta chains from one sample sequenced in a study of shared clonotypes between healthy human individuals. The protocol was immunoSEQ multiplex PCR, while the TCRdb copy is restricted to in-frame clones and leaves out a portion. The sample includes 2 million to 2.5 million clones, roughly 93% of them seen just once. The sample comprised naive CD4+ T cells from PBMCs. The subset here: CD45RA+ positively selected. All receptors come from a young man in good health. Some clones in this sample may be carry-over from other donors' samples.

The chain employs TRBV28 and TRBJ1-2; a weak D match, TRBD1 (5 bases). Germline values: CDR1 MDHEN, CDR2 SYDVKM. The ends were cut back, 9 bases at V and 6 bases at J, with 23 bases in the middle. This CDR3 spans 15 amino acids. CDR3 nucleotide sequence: TGTGCCAGTCTCGGGACTCCCGCCGGCGGGGATGGCTACACCTTC. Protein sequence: CASLGTPAGGDGYTF.

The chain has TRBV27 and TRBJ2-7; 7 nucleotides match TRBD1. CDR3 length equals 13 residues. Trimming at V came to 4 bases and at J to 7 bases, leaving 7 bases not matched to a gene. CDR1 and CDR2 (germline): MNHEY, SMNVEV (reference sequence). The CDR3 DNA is TGTGCCAGCAGTTCCTCAGACAGGGCGGAGCAGTACTTC. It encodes CASSSSDRAEQYF.

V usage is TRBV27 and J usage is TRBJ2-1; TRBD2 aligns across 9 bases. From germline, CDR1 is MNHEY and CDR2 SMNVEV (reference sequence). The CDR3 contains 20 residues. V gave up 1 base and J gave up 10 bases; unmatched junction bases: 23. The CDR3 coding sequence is TGTGCCAGCAGTTTATATCGATCAGATCGCGGGAGGGCCTATACGGACGAGCAGTTCTTC. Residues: CASSLYRSDRGRAYTDEQFF.

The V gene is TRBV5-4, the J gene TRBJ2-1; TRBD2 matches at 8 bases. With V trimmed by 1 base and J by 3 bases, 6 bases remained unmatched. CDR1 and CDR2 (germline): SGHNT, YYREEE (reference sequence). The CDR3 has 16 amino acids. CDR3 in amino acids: CASSLIGRADYNEQFF. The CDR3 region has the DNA TGTGCCAGCAGCTTGATCGGGAGGGCCGACTACAATGAGCAGTTCTTC.

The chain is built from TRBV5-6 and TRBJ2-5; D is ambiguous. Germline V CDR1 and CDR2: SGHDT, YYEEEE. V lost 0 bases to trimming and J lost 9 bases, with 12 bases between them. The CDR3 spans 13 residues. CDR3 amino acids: CASSLDSHRAQYF. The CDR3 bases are TGTGCCAGCAGCTTGGACTCCCATCGTGCCCAGTACTTC.

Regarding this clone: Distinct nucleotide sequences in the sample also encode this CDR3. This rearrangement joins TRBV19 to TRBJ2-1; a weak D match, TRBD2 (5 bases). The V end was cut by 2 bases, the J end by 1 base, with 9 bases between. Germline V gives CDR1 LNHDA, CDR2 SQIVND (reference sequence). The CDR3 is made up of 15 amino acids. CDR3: CASSISRGSYNEQFF. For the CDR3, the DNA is TGTGCCAGTAGTATAAGCCGGGGATCCTACAATGAGCAGTTCTTC.

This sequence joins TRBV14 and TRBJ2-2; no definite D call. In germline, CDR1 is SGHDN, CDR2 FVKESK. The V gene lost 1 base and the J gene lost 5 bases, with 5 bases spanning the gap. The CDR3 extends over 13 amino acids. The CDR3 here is CASSQATTGELFF. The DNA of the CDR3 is TGTGCCAGCAGCCAAGCCACAACCGGGGAGCTGTTTTTT.

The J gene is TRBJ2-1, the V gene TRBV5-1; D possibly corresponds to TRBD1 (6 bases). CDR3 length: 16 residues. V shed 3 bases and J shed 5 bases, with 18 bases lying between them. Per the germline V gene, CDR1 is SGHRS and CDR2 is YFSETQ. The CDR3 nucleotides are TGCGCCAGCAGCTGGGCCTGGGCAGGGGAACACAATGAGCAGTTCTTC. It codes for CASSWAWAGEHNEQFF.

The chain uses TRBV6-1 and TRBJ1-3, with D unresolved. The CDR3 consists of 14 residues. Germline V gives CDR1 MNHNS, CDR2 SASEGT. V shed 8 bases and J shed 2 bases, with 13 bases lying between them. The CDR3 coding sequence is TGTGCCAGCCTCCGGTTAGAGACTGGAAACACCATATATTTT. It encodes CASLRLETGNTIYF.

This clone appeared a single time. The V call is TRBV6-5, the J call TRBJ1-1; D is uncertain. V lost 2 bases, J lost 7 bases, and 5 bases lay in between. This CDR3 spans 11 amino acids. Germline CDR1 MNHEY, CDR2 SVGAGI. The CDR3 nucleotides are TGTGCCAGCAGTTACGGGGTTGAAGCTTTCTTT. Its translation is CASSYGVEAFF.

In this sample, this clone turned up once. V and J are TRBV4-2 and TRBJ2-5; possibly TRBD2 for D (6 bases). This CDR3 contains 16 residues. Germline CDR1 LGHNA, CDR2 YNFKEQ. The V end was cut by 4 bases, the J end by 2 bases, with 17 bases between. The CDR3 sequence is CASSLSYGTVQETQYF. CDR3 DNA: TGTGCCAGCAGCCTGAGCTATGGGACTGTTCAAGAGACCCAGTACTTC.

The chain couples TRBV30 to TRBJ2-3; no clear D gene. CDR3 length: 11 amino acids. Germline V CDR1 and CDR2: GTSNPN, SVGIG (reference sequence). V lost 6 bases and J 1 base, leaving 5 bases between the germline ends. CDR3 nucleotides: TGTGCCTGTCACGGCACAGATACGCAGTATTTT. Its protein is CACHGTDTQYF.

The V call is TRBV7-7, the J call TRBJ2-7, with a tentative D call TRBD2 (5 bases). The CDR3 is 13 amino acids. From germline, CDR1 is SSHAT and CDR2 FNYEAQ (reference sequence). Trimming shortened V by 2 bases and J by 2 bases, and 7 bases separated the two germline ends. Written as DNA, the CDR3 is TGTGCCAGCAGCTTATACGGGACCTACGAGCAGTACTTC. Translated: CASSLYGTYEQYF.

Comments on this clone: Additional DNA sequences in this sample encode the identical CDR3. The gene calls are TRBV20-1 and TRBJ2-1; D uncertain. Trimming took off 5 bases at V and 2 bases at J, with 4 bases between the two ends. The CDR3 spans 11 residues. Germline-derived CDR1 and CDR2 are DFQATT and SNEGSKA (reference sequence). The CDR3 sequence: CSAGPYNEQFF. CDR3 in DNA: TGCAGTGCTGGACCCTACAATGAGCAGTTCTTC.

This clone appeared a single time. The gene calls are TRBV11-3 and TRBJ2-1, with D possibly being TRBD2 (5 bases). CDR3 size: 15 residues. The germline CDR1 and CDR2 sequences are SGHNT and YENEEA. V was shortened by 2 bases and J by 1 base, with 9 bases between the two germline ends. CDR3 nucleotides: TGTGCCAGCAGCTTAAGGAGCGGTTCCTACAATGAGCAGTTCTTC. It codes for CASSLRSGSYNEQFF.

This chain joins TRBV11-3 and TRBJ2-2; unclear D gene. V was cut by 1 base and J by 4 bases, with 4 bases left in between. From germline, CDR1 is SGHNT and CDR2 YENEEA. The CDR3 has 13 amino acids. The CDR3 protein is CASSLAATGELFF. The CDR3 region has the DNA TGTGCCAGCAGCTTAGCGGCCACCGGGGAGCTGTTTTTT.

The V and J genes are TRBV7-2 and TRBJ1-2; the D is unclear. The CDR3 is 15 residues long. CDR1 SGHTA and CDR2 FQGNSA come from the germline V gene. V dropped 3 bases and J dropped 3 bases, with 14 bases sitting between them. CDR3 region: CASSFERGEDYGYTF. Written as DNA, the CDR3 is TGTGCCAGCAGCTTCGAGCGCGGGGAGGACTATGGCTACACCTTC.

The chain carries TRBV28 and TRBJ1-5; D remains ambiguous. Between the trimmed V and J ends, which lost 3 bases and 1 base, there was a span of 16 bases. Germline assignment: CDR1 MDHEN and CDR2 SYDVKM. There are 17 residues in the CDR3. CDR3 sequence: CASSFLSLAESNQPQHF. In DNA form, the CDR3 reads TGTGCCAGCAGTTTTTTAAGTTTGGCAGAAAGCAATCAGCCCCAGCATTTT.

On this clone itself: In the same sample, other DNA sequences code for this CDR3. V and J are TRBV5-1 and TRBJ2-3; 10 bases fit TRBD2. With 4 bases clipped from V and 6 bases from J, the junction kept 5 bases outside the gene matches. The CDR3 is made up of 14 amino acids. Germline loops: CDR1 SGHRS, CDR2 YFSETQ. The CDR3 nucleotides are TGCGCCAGCAGCCCCCTAGCGGGAGAGGATACGCAGTATTTT. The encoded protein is CASSPLAGEDTQYF.

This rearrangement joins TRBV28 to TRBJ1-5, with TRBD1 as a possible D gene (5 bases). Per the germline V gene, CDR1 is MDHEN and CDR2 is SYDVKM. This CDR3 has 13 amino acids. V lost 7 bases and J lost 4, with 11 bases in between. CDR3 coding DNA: TGTGCCAGCACCCGTTCAGGGAATCAGCCCCAGCATTTT. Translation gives CASTRSGNQPQHF.

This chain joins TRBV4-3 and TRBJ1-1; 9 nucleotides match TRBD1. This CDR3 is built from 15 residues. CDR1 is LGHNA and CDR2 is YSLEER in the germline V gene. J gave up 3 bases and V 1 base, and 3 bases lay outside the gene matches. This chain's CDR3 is CASSQGDRDYTEAFF. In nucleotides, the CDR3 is TGCGCCAGCAGCCAAGGGGACAGGGATTACACTGAAGCTTTCTTT.